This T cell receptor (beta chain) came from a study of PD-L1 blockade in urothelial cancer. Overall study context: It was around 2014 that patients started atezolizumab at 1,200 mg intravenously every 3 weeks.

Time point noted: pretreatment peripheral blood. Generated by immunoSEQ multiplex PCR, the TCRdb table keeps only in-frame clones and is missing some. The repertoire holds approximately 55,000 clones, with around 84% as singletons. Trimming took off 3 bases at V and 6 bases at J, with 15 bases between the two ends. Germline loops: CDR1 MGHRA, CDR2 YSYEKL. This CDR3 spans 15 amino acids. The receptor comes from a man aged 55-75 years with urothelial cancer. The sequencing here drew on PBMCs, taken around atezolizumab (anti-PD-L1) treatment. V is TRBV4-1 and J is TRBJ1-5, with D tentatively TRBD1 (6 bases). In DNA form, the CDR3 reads TGCGCCAGCAGCCATCCGACAGGATTTAGTCAGCCCCAGCATTTT. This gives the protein CASSHPTGFSQPQHF.